This TCR beta chain was sequenced for a study of human T cells and chemical hapten exposure. Regarding time point: patch test 2, 6 weeks after DPC sensitization. Treatment meaning: therapeutic diphenylcyclopropenone sensitization with weekly scalp DPC. Each cDNA molecule in the library carried unique molecular identifiers. Per the authors' pipeline: With a range of about 23,224 to 700,000, the median per sample was roughly 95,000 TCRs. TCRdb re-called the RACE reads with MiXCR, one entry per CDR3 protein. The V and J calls and clone size are TCRdb's, not the authors'. Here the sample spans over 70,000 distinct CDR3 sequences, around 8.8% being singletons. This clonotype was seen a few times. The V gene's germline CDR1 is SGHTA and CDR2 FQGNSA. Trimming shortened V by 5 bases and J by 2 bases, and 13 bases separated the two germline ends. The CDR3 length is 14 residues.

The sequenced sample was whole blood, obtained in connection with sensitization to the hapten diphenylcyclopropenone (DPC). The source of this sequence is a woman between 45 and 60 years old with alopecia areata. Some clones in this sample may be carry-over from other donors' samples. The chain couples TRBV7-2 to TRBJ2-7; D unresolved. The CDR3 sequence: CASSPSDGPYEQYF. The CDR3 region has the DNA TGTGCCAGCAGCCCATCGGACGGCCCCTACGAGCAGTACTTC.